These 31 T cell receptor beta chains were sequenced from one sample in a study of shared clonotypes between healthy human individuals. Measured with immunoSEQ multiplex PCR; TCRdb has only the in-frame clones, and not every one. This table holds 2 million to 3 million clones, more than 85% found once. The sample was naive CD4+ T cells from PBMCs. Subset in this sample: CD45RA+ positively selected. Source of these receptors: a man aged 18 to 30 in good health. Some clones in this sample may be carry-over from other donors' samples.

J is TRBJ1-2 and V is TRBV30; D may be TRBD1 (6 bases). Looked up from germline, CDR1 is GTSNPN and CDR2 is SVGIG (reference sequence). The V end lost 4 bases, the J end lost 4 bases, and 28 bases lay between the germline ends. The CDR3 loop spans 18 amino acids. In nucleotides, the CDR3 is TGTGCCTGGAAGCCCCTGTCTCCGCACACAGGGCATGGCTATGGCTACACCTTC. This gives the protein CAWKPLSPHTGHGYGYTF.

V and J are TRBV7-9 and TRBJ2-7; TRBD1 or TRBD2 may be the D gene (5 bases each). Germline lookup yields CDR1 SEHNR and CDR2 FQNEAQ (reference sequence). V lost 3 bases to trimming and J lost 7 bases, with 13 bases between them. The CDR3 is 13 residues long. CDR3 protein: CASSFWGSREQYF. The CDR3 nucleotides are TGTGCCAGCAGCTTTTGGGGGTCACGGGAGCAGTACTTC.

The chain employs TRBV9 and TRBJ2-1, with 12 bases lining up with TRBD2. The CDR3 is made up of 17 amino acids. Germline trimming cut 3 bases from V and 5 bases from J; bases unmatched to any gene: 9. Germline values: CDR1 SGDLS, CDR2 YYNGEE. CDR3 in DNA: TGTGCCAGCAGCGCGTTAGGACTAGCGGGACTAAACAATGAGCAGTTCTTC. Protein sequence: CASSALGLAGLNNEQFF.

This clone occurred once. DNA for the CDR3: TGTGCCAGCAGCTTAGATCTTATCACGGGACAGATAGATGGCTACACCTTC. Its protein product is CASSLDLITGQIDGYTF. The rearrangement links TRBV11-2 to TRBJ1-2; 7 bases map to TRBD1. J lost 6 bases, V lost 0 bases, and 13 bases had no gene match. The CDR3 runs to 17 residues. Germline CDR1 SGHAT, CDR2 FQNNGV.

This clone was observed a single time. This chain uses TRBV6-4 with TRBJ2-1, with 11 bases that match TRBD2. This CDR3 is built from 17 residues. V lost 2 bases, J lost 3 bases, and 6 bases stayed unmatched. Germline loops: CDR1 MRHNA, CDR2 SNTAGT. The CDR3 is CASSDTRTSGYYNEQFF. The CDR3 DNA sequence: TGTGCCAGCAGTGACACACGGACTAGCGGGTACTACAATGAGCAGTTCTTC.

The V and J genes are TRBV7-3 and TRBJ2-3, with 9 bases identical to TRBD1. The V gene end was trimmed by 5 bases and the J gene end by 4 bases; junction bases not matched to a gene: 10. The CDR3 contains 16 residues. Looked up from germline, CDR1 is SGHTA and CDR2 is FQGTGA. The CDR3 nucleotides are TGTGCCAGCAGCCCCCGCTGGACAGGGGTAGCAGATACGCAGTATTTT. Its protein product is CASSPRWTGVADTQYF.

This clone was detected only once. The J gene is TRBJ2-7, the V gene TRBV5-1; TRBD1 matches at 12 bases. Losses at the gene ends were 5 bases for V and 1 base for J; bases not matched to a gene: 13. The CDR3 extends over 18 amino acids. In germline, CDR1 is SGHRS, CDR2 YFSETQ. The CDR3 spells CASSFPGQGAGPSYEQYF. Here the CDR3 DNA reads TGCGCCAGCAGTTTCCCGGGACAGGGGGCAGGACCTTCCTACGAGCAGTACTTC.

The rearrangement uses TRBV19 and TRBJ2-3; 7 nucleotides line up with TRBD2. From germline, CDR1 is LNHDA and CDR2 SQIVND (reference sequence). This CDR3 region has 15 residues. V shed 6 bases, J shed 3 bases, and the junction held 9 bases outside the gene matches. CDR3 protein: CASRETSRETDTQYF. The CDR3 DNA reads TGTGCCAGTAGGGAGACTAGCAGGGAAACAGATACGCAGTATTTT. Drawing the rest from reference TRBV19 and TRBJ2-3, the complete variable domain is DGGITQSPKYLFRKEGQNVTLSCEQNLNHDAMYWYRQDPGQGLRLIYYSQIVNDFQKGDIAEGYSVSREKKESFPLTVTSAQKNPTAFYLCASRETSRETDTQYFGPGTRLTVL.

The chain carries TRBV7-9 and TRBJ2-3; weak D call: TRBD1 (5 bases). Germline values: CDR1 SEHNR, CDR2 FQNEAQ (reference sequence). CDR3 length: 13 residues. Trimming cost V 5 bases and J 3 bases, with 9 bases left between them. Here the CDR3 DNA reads TGTGCCAGCAGCCCAACAGGTACAGATACGCAGTATTTT. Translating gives CASSPTGTDTQYF. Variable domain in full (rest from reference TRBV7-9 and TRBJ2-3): DTGVSQNPRHKITKRGQNVTFRCDPISEHNRLYWYRQTLGQGPEFLTYFQNEAQLEKSRLLSDRFSAERPKGSFSTLEIQRTEQGDSAMYLCASSPTGTDTQYFGPGTRLTVL.

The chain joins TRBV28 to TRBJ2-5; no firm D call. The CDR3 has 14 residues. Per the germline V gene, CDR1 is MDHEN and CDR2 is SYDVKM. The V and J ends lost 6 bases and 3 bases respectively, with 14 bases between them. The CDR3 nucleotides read TGTGCCAGCAGCCCGGCGGCGCGGAAAGAGACCCAGTACTTC. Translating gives CASSPAARKETQYF.

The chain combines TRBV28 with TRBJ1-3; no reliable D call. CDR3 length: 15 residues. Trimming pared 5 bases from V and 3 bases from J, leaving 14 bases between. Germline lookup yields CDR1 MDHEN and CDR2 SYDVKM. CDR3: CASSTPTSGGNTIYF. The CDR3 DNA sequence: TGTGCCAGCAGTACGCCCACCTCGGGTGGAAACACCATATATTTT.

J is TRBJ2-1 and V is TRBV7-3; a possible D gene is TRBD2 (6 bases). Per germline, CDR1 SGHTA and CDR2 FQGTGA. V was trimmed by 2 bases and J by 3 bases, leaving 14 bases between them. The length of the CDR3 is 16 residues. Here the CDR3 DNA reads TGTGCCAGCAGCTTAGCGCCCGCTAGCGACTACAATGAGCAGTTCTTC. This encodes CASSLAPASDYNEQFF. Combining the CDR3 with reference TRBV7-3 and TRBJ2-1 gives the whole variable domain GAGVSQTPSNKVTEKGKYVELRCDPISGHTALYWYRQSLGQGPEFLIYFQGTGAADDSGLPNDRFFAVRPEGSVSTLKIQRTERGDSAVYLCASSLAPASDYNEQFFGPGTRLTVL.

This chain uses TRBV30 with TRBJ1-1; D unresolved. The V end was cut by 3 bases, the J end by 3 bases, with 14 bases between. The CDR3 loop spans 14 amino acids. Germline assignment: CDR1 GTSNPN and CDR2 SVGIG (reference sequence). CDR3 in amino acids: CAWRAGVTDTEAFF. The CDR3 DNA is TGTGCCTGGAGGGCTGGTGTCACGGACACTGAAGCTTTCTTT.

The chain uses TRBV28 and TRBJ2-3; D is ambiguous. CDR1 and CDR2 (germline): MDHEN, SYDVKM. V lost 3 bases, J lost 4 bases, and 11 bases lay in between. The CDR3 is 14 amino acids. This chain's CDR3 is CASSFGGYPDTQYF. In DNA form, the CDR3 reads TGTGCCAGCAGTTTTGGTGGCTATCCAGATACGCAGTATTTT. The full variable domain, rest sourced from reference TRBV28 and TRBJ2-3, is DVKVTQSSRYLVKRTGEKVFLECVQDMDHENMFWYRQDPGLGLRLIYFSYDVKMKEKGDIPEGYSVSREKKERFSLILESASTNQTSMYLCASSFGGYPDTQYFGPGTRLTVL.

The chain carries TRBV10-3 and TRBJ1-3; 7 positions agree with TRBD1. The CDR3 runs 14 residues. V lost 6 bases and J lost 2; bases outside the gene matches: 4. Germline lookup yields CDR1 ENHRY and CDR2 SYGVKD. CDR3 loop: CAISPGQAGNTIYF. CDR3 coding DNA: TGTGCCATCAGCCCCGGACAGGCTGGAAACACCATATATTTT.

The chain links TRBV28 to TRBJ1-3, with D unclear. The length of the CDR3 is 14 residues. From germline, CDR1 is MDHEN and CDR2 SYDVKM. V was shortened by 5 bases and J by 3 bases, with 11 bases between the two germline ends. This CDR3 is CASSGLQIGNTIYF. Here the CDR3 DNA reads TGTGCCAGCAGTGGACTACAGATTGGAAACACCATATATTTT.

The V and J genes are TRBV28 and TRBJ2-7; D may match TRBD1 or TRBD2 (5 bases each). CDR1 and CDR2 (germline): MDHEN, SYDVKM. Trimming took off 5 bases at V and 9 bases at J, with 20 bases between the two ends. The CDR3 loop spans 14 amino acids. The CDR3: CASSILLRPGRQYF. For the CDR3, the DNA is TGTGCCAGCAGTATCCTCCTGCGCCCGGGACGGCAGTACTTC.

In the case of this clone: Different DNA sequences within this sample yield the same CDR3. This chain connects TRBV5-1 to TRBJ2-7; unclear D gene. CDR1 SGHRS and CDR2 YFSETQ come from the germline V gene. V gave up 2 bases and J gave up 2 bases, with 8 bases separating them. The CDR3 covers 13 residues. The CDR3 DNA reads TGCGCCAGCAGCTTTACCGGTCCCTACGAGCAGTACTTC. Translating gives CASSFTGPYEQYF.

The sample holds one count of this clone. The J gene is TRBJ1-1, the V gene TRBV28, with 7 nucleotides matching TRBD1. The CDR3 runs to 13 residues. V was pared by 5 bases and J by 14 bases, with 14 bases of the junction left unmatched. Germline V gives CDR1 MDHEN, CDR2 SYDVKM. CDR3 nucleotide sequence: TGTGCCAGCAGTCCACCCTCGGGACAGCGGAGGTTCTTT. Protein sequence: CASSPPSGQRRFF.

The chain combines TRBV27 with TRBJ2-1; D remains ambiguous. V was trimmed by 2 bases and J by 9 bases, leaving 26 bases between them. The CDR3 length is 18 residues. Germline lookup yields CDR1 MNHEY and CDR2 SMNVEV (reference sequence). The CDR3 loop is CASSLSFRFITPLIEQFF. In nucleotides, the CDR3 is TGTGCCAGCAGTTTAAGCTTCCGTTTTATAACCCCTCTGATTGAGCAGTTCTTC.

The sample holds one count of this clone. The CDR3 region is CSVAARQGARWTDTQYF. CDR3 coding DNA: TGCAGCGTTGCCGCGCGACAGGGGGCTCGATGGACAGATACGCAGTATTTT. The chain links TRBV29-1 to TRBJ2-3; 10 bases map to TRBD1. V shed 4 bases and J 3 bases; nucleotides not matched to a gene: 13. Germline V CDR1 and CDR2: SQVTM, ANQGSEA. The CDR3 loop spans 17 amino acids.

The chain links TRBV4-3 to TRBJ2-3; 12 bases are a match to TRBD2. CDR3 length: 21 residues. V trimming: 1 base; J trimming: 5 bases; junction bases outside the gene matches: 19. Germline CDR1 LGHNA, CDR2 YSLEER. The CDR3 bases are TGCGCCAGCAGCCAAGGACTGCGGCTAGCGGGAGGGCCGTCACTGGTAGATACGCAGTATTTT. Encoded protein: CASSQGLRLAGGPSLVDTQYF.

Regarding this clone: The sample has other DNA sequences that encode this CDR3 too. Written as DNA, the CDR3 is TGTGCCAGCAGCTTTAACCCGAACACTGAAGCTTTCTTT. Its protein product is CASSFNPNTEAFF. The chain couples TRBV7-3 to TRBJ1-1; D is uncertain. Between the trimmed V and J ends, which lost 3 bases and 1 base, there was a span of 6 bases. The CDR3 consists of 13 residues. Germline CDR1 is SGHTA and CDR2 is FQGTGA.

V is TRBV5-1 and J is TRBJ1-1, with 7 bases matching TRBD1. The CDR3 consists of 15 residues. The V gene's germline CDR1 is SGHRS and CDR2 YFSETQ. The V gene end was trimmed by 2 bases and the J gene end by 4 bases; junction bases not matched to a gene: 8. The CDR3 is CASSLQGPSLTEAFF. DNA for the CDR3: TGCGCCAGCAGCTTACAGGGGCCGAGTCTCACTGAAGCTTTCTTT.

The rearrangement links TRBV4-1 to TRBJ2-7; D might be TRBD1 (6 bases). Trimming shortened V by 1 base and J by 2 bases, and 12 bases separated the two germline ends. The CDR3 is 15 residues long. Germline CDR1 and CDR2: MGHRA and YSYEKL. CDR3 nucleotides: TGCGCCAGCAGCCAAGCCTTGGACAGCACCTACGAGCAGTACTTC. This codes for CASSQALDSTYEQYF.

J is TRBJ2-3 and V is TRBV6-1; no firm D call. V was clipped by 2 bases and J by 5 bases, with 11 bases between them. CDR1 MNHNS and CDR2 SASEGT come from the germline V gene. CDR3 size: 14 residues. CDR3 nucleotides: TGTGCCAGCAGTGAATGGTACTCGATAGATACGCAGTATTTT. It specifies CASSEWYSIDTQYF.

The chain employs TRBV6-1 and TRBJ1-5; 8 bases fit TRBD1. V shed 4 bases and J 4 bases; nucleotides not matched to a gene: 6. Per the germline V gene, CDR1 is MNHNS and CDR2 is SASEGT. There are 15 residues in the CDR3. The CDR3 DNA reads TGTGCCAGCAGTGGCCGGGACAGGAGGAATCAGCCCCAGCATTTT. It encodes CASSGRDRRNQPQHF.

The CDR3 coding sequence is TGCGCCAGCAGTCCCCAGGGGCTGGCGGGGGGGTTCCAGCATTTT. It encodes CASSPQGLAGGFQHF. This sequence joins TRBV5-1 and TRBJ1-5; a weak D match, TRBD1 (6 bases). The length of the CDR3 is 15 residues. Trimming removed 5 bases at V and 12 bases at J, with 24 bases between. Per germline, CDR1 SGHRS and CDR2 YFSETQ. Full variable domain (remainder filled in from reference TRBV5-1 and TRBJ1-5): KAGVTQTPRYLIKTRGQQVTLSCSPISGHRSVSWYQQTPGQGLQFLFEYFSETQRNKGNFPGRFSGRQFSNSRSEMNVSTLELGDSALYLCASSPQGLAGGFQHFGDGTRLSIL.

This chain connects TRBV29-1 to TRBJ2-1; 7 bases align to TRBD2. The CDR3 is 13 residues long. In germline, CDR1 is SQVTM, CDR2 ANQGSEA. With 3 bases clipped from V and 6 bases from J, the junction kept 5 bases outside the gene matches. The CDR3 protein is CSVDRASGNEQFF. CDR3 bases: TGCAGCGTTGACAGGGCTAGCGGCAATGAGCAGTTCTTC.

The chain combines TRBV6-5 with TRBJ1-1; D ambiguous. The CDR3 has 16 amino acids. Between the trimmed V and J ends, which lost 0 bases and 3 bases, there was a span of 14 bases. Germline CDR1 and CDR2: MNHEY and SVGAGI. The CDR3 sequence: CASSYSTTRADTEAFF. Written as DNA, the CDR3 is TGTGCCAGCAGTTACTCGACTACGAGGGCGGACACTGAAGCTTTCTTT.

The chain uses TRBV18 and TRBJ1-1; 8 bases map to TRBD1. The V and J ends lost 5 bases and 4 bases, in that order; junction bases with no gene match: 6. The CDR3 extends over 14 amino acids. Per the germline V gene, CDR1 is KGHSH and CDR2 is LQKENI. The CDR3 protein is CASSDSRGLTEAFF. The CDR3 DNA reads TGTGCCAGCTCAGACTCCAGGGGGCTCACTGAAGCTTTCTTT. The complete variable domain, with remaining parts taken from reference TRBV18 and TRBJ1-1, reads NAGVMQNPRHLVRRRGQEARLRCSPMKGHSHVYWYRQLPEEGLKFMVYLQKENIIDESGMPKERFSAEFPKEGPSILRIQQVVRGDSAAYFCASSDSRGLTEAFFGQGTRLTVV.